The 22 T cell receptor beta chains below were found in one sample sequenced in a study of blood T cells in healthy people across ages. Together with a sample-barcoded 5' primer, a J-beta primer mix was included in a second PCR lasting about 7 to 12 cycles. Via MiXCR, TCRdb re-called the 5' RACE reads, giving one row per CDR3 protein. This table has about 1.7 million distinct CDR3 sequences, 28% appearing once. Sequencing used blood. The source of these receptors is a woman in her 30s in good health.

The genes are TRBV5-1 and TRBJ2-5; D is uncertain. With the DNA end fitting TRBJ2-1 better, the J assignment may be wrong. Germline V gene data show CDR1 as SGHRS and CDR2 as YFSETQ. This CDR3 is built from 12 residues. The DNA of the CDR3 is TGCGCCAGCAGCTTAAAGCAAGAGACCCAGTTCTTC. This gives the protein CASSLKQETQFF.

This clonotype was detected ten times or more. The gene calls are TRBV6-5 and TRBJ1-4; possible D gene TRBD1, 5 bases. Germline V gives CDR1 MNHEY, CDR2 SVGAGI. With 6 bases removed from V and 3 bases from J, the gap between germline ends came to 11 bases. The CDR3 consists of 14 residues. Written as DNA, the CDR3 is TGTGCCAGCAGCTTCGACAGAGCTAATGAAAAACTGTTTTTT. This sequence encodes CASSFDRANEKLFF.

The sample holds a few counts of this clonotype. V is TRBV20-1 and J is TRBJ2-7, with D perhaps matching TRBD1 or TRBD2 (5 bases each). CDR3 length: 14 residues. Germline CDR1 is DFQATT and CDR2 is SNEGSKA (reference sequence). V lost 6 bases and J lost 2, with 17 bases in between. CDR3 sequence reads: CSAEFPGSPYEQYF. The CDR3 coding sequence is TGCAGTGCCGAATTTCCAGGGAGTCCCTACGAGCAGTACTTC.

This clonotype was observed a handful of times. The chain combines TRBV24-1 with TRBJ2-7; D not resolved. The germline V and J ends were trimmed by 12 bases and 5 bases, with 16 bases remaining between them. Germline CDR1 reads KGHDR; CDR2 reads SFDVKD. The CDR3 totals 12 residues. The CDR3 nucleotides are TGTGCCCCGAACCCCACGCAAGACGAGCAGTACTTC. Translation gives CAPNPTQDEQYF.

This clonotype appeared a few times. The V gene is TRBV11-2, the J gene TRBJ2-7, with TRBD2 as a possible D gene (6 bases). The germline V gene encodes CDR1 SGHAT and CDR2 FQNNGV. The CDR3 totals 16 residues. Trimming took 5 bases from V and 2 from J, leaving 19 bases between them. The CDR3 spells CASSRGGAGRTYEQYF. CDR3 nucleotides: TGTGCCAGCAGCCGGGGTGGGGCGGGAAGAACCTACGAGCAGTACTTC.

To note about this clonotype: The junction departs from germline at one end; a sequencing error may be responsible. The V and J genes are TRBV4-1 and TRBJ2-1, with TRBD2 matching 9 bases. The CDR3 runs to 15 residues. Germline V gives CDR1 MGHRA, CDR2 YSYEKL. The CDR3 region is CASCQEPSGADEQFF. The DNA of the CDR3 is TGCGCCAGCTGCCAAGAACCTAGCGGGGCGGATGAGCAGTTCTTC.

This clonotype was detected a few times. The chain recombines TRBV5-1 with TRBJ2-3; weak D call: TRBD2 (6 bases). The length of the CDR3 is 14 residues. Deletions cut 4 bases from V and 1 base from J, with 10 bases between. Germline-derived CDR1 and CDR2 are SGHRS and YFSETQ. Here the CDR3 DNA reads TGCGCCAGCAGCGGGGGGAAGGGCACAGATACGCAGTATTTT. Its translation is CASSGGKGTDTQYF.

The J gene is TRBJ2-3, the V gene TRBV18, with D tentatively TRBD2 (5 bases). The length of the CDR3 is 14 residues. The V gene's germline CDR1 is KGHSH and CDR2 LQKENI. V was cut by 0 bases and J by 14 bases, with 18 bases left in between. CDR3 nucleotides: TGTGCCAGCTCACCACCAGACTACCGTCCTGAGGGGTATTTT. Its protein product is CASSPPDYRPEGYF.

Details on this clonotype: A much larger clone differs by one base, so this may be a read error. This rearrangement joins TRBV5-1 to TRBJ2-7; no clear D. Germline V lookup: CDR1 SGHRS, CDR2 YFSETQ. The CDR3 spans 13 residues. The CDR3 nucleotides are TGCGCCAGCAGCTTGGAGGGCTCCCACGAGCAGTACTTC. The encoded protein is CASSLEGSHEQYF.

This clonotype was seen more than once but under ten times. The CDR3: CASMTGIDQETQYF. The CDR3 DNA sequence: TGTGCCAGCATGACCGGGATCGACCAAGAGACCCAGTACTTC. The chain is built from TRBV6-5 and TRBJ2-5, with D possibly TRBD2 on 5 matching bases. The V end was cut by 7 bases, the J end by 0 bases, with 12 bases between. Germline assignment: CDR1 MNHEY and CDR2 SVGAGI. There are 14 residues in the CDR3.

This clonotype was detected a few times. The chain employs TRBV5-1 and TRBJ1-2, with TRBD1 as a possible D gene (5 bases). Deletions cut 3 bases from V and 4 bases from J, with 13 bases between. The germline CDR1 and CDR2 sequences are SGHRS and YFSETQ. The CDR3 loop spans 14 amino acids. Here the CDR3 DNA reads TGCGCCAGCAGCTCTCAACAGGAAACCTATGGCTACACCTTC. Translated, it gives CASSSQQETYGYTF.

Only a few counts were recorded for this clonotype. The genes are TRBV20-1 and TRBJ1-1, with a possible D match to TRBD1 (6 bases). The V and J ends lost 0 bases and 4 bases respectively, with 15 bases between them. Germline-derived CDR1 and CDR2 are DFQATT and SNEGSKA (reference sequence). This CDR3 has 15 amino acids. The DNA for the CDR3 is TGCAGTGCTAGAGATAGGGCAGGGGTAGGCACTGAAGCTTTCTTT. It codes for CSARDRAGVGTEAFF.

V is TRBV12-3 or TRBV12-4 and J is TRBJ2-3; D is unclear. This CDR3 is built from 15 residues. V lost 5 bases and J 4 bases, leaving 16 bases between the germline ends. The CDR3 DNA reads TGTGCCAGCAGTCCAGCAGGAGCTAGAGCAGATACGCAGTATTTT. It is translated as CASSPAGARADTQYF.

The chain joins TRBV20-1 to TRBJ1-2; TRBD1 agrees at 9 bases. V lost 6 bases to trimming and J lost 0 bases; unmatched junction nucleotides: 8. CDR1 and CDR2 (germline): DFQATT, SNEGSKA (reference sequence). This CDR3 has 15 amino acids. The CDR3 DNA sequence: TGCAGTGCCAGGGACAGGGTTCTAGCTAACTATGGCTACACCTTC. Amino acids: CSARDRVLANYGYTF.

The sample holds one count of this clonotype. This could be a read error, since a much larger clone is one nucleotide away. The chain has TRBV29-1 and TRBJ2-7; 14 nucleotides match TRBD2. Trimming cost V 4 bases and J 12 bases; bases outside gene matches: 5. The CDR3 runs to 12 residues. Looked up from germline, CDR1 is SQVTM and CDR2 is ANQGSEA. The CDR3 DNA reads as TGCAGCGTTGGACTAGCGGGAGGGGTTTCGTACTTC. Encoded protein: CSVGLAGGVSYF.

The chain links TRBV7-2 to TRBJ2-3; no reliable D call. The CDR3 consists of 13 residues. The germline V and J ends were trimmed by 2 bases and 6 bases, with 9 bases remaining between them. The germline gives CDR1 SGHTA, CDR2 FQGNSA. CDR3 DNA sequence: TGTGCCAGCAGCTTAATTAAAGCGGATACGCAGTATTTT. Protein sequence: CASSLIKADTQYF.

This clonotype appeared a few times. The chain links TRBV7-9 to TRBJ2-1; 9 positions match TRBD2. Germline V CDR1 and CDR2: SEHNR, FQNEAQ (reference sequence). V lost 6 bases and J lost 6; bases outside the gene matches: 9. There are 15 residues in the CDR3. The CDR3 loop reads CASRPAAGGRNEQFF. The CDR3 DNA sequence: TGTGCCAGCAGGCCAGCAGCGGGAGGACGCAATGAGCAGTTCTTC. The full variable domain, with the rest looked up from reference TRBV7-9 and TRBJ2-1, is DTGVSQNPRHKITKRGQNVTFRCDPISEHNRLYWYRQTLGQGPEFLTYFQNEAQLEKSRLLSDRFSAERPKGSFSTLEIQRTEQGDSAMYLCASRPAAGGRNEQFFGPGTRLTVL.

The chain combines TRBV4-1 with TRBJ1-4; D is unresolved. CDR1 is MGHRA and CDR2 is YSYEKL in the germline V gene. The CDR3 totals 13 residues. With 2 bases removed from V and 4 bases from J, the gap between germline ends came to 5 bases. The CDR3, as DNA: TGCGCCAGCAGCCAAATTCGTAATGAAAAACTGTTTTTT. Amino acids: CASSQIRNEKLFF.

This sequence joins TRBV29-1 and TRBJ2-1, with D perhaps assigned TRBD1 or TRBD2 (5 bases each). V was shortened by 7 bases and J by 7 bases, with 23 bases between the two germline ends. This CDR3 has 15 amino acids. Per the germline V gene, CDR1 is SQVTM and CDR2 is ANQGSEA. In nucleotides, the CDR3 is TGCAGCGCCCAAAGGCGCTCACTGGGGGAGAATGAGCAGTTCTTC. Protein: CSAQRRSLGENEQFF.

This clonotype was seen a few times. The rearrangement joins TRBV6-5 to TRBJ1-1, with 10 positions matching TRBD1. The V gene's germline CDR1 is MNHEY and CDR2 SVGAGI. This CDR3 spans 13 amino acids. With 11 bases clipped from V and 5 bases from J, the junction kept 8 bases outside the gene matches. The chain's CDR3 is CACGRQGATEAFF. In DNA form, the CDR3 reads TGTGCCTGCGGGAGACAGGGGGCGACTGAAGCTTTCTTT.

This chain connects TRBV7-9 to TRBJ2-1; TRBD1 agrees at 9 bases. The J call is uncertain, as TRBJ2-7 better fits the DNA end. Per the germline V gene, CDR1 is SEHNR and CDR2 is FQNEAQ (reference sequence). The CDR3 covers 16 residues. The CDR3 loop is CASSPEPGTGRNEQYF. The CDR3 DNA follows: TGTGCCAGCAGCCCAGAACCCGGGACAGGGAGGAACGAGCAGTACTTC.

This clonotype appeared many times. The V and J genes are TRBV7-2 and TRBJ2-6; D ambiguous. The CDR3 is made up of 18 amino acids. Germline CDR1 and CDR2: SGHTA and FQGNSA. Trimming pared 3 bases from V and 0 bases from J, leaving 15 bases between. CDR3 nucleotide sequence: TGTGCCAGCAGCTTGACCGGCTTAAGGACCTCTGGGGCCAACGTCCTGACTTTC. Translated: CASSLTGLRTSGANVLTF.